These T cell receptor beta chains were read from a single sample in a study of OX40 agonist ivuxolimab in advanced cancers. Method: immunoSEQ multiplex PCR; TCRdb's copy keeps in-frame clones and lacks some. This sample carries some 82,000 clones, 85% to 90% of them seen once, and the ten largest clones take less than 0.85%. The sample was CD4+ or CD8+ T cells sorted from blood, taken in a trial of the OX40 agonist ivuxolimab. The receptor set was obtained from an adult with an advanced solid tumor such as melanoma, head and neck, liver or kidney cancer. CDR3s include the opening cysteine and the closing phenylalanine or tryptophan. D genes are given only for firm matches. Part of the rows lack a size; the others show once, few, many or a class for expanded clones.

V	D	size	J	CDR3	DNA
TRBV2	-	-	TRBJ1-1	CASRDGMNTEAFF	TGTGCCAGCAGGGACGGAATGAACACTGAAGCTTTCTTT
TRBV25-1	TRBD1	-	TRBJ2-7	CASSETGVVYEQYF	TGTGCCAGCAGTGAGACAGGGGTAGTCTACGAGCAGTACTTC
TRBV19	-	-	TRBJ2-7	CASSIDALSREQYF	TGTGCCAGTAGTATAGATGCCCTAAGCCGCGAGCAGTACTTC
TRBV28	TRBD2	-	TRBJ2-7	CASQREGLSYEQYF	TGTGCCAGCCAGCGGGAGGGTCTCTCCTACGAGCAGTACTTC
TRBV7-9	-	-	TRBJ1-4	CASSWDEGGEKLFF	TGTGCCAGCAGCTGGGACGAGGGAGGGGAAAAACTGTTTTTT
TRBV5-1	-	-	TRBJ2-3	CASSSSTDTQYF	TGCGCCAGCAGCTCTAGCACAGATACGCAGTATTTT
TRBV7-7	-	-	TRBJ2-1	CASSLKFGDSSEQFF	TGTGCTAGCAGCTTAAAATTTGGGGACTCGAGTGAGCAGTTCTTC
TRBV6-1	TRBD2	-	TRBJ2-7	CASTGGGGYEQYF	TGTGCCAGCACCGGCGGGGGAGGCTACGAGCAGTACTTC
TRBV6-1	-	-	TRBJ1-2	CASTPTGNYGYTF	TGTGCCAGCACCCCGACGGGGAACTATGGCTACACCTTC
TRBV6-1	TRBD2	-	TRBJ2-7	CASSVAGGIEQYF	TGTGCCAGCAGTGTAGCGGGGGGTATCGAGCAGTACTTC
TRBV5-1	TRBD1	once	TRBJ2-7	CASRGDRAEQYF	TGCGCCAGCAGGGGGGACAGGGCTGAGCAGTACTTC
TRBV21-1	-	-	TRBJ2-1	CASSRGQNLKQFF	TGTGCCAGCAGCAGGGGACAGAATCTTAAGCAGTTCTTC
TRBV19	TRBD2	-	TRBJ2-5	CASSLAGAGETQYF	TGTGCCAGTTCCCTAGCGGGAGCGGGAGAGACCCAGTACTTC
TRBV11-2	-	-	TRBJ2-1	CASSLSWGNEQFF	TGTGCCAGCAGCTTATCGTGGGGCAATGAGCAGTTCTTC
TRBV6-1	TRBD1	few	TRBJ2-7	CASSEPRQGASYEQYF	TGTGCCAGCAGTGAACCCAGGCAGGGGGCTTCTTACGAGCAGTACTTC
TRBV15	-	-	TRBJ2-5	CATSPNRPSGKTQYF	TGTGCCACCAGCCCGAATAGGCCCTCCGGGAAGACCCAGTACTTC
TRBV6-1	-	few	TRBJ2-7	CASSESSGTVAYEQYF	TGTGCCAGCAGTGAATCCTCCGGGACGGTCGCCTACGAGCAGTACTTC
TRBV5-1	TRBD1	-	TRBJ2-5	CASSFSGQGYQETQYF	TGCGCCAGCAGCTTCTCGGGACAGGGGTACCAAGAGACCCAGTACTTC
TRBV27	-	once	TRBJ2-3	CASSLGASPLSSTDTQYF	TGTGCCAGCAGTTTAGGGGCTAGCCCTCTTTCTAGCACAGATACGCAGTATTTT
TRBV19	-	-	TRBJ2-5	CASKARGLETQYF	TGTGCCAGTAAGGCGAGAGGGCTGGAGACCCAGTACTTC
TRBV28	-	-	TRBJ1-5	CASSLLATANQPQHF	TGTGCCAGCAGTTTATTGGCTACAGCAAATCAGCCCCAGCATTTT
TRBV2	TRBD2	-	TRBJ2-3	CATLLAVITDTQYF	TGTGCCACCTTACTAGCGGTTATCACAGATACGCAGTATTTT
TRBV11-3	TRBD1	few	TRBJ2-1	CASSPRGTDEQFF	TGTGCCAGCAGCCCCAGGGGGACGGATGAGCAGTTCTTC
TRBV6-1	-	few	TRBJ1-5	CASSGGRDQPQHF	TGTGCCAGCAGTGGAGGTCGGGATCAGCCCCAGCATTTT
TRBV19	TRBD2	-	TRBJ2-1	CASRFSGTGYNEQFF	TGTGCCAGTAGATTTAGCGGGACGGGCTACAATGAGCAGTTCTTC
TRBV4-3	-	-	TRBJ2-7	CASSQLPGLSGYEQYF	TGCGCCAGCAGCCAACTACCCGGCCTTTCTGGGTACGAGCAGTACTTC
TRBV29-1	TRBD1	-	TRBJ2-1	CSATQGGDEQFF	TGCAGCGCCACACAGGGGGGCGATGAGCAGTTCTTC
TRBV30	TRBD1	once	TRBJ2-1	CAWNYRDRALYEQFF	TGTGCCTGGAACTACCGGGACAGGGCTCTCTATGAGCAGTTCTTC
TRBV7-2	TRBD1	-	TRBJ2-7	CASSHGTGVYEQYF	TGTGCCAGCAGCCACGGGACAGGGGTCTACGAGCAGTACTTC
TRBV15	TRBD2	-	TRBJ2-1	CAASIPGGRYNEQFF	TGTGCCGCCAGCATCCCGGGAGGCAGGTACAATGAGCAGTTCTTC
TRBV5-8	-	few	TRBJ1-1	CASRMKQGWTEAFF	TGTGCCAGCAGAATGAAACAGGGATGGACTGAAGCTTTCTTT
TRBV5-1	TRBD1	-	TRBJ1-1	CASSIAGTGGNTEAFF	TGCGCCAGCAGCATAGCCGGGACAGGGGGGAACACTGAAGCTTTCTTT
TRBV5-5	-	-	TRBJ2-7	CASSLSTAGGGYEQYF	TGTGCCAGCAGCTTGTCGACAGCAGGGGGAGGGTACGAGCAGTACTTC
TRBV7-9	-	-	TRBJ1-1	CASSWMRDTEAFF	TGTGCCAGCAGCTGGATGAGGGACACTGAAGCTTTCTTT
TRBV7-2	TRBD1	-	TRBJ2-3	CASSRDRFTDTQYF	TGTGCCAGCAGCCGGGACAGATTCACAGATACGCAGTATTTT
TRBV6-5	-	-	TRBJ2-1	CASRPGNSYNEQFF	TGTGCCAGCAGGCCCGGGAACTCCTACAATGAGCAGTTCTTC
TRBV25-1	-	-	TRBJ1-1	CASSEYGVWSEAFF	TGTGCCAGCAGTGAATATGGAGTTTGGAGTGAAGCTTTCTTT
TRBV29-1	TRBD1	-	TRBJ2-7	CSVGSGTAEQYF	TGCAGCGTTGGGTCTGGGACAGCAGAGCAGTACTTC